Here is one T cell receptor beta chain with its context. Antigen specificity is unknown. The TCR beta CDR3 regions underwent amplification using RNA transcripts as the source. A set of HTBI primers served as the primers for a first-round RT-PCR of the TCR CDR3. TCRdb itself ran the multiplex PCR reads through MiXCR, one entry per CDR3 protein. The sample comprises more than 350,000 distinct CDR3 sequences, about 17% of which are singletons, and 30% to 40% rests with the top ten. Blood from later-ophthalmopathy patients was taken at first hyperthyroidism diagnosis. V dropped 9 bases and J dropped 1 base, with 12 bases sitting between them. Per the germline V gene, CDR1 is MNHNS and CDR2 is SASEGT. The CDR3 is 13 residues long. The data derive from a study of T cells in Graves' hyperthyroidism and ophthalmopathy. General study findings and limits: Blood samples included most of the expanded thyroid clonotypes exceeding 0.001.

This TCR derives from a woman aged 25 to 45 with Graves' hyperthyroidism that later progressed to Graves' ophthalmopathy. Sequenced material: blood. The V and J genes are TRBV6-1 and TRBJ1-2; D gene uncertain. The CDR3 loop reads CASENSLNYGYTF. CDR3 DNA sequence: TGTGCCAGTGAGAATTCGCTTAACTATGGCTACACCTTC.